Sequencing of this T cell receptor beta chain was carried out in a study of blood T cells in healthy people across ages. The germline gives CDR1 MGHRA, CDR2 YSYEKL. This CDR3 is 16 amino acids long. Between the trimmed V and J ends, which lost 1 base and 2 bases, there was a span of 15 bases. A second 7 to 11 cycle PCR used barcoded and J-beta primers. Each CDR3 protein is one row after TCRdb ran MiXCR on the 5' RACE reads. This sample carries under 800,000 distinct CDR3 sequences, about 42% of them seen once, and the ten largest clones take 20% to 25%. Material: blood. This receptor was identified in a woman in her fifties or sixties in good health. The rearrangement links TRBV4-1 to TRBJ2-7; the D gene could be TRBD1 or TRBD2 (6 bases each). CDR3 bases: TGCGCCAGCAGCCAAGGGGAAGACGGGGGCGCCTACGAGCAGTACTTC. Its translation: CASSQGEDGGAYEQYF.